This note documents a single T cell receptor (beta chain) sequence. What this receptor recognizes is not known. The sample holds no much larger clone one base away, and base qualities are not on file. Enrolling through a virtual design, the prospective study's participants ranged in age from roughly 18 to 89 years and lived across 24 United States geographic areas. To assign participants to cohorts, the prospective study relied on clinical history that participants themselves reported in a screening survey and a study questionnaire. For ImmuneRACE Cohort 3, a participant was defined as recovered based on two consecutive negative NP/OP PCR tests, clearance by a healthcare professional, or resolution of symptoms. Mobile phlebotomists in the prospective study collected whole blood, serum and a nasopharyngeal or oropharyngeal swab from every participant. Participants in the prospective study had the option to provide additional blood draws and questionnaires over an approximately 2-month period. Before DNA extraction, prospective study blood samples were shipped either frozen or at room temperature.

The source of the sample is a study of blood T cell repertoires in COVID-19 (dated by TCRdb to 2020 to 2022). Regarding the complete study: The collaborator samples originated in the United States, Italy and Spain and spanned the acute and convalescent phases of COVID-19. The material from the prospective study consisted of cDNA or gDNA derived from T cells, B-cell-depleted T cells, or PBMCs. Deeply sampled blood TCRbeta repertoires from subjects exposed to, actively infected with, or recovered from COVID-19 were included in the dataset. A freely available public database, intended as a resource for researchers studying the immune response to SARS-CoV-2, is where the repertoires were released. Samples were obtained from the ongoing ImmuneRACE study (first 160 participants) and from about 1,300 subjects provided by 6 global collaborators. Nearly every sample came with metadata listing a de-identified subject ID, COVID-19 status, age in years and sex. HLA class I and class II types, where available, came from metadata supplied by the sample provider rather than from assay-based typing. Paper-wide results and their limitations: Clinical and demographic metadata were provided uncurated, with the amount varying by source and participant.

TCRbeta CDR3 regions were amplified from genomic DNA using the immunoSEQ Assay, a bias-controlled multiplex PCR. On the authors' methods: The number of nucleated cells in each sample was estimated from the amplification of reference gene primers within the assay. To quantify the absolute abundance of each unique TCRbeta CDR3 rearrangement, sequence reads were collapsed and filtered. Productive Simpson clonality was computed per sample as the square root of Simpson's diversity index over productive rearrangements. TCRdb obtained this table from immuneACCESS and retained in-frame rearrangements with V and J assigned. These tables miss some clones; where compared with another copy, unresolved V genes account for less than half of the shortfall, and the remainder is unexplained. V, J and clone size reflect that table, while D and trimming were determined from the DNA. The sample table lists around 310,000 clones, roughly 89% of them with a count of one. In total, the top ten clones hold almost 9.5% of the sample.

The CDR3 goes from the cysteine to the phenylalanine over 13 residues. Of the read, only the CDR3 DNA is kept; its 39 bases are in frame from base 1. V is reduced by 3 bases and J by 7 bases, leaving a spacing of 12 bases between them. The material sequenced was PBMCs or T cells enriched from blood (not recorded which). The clonotype was recovered from a woman in her twenties or thirties who had recovered from COVID-19. The V gene is TRBV12-3 or TRBV12-4 and the J gene is TRBJ1-2, with the D gene not clear enough to name. Read as DNA, the sequence is TGTGCCAGCAGTTTTGAAGTACAGACTGGCTACACCTTC. Translated, this is CASSFEVQTGYTF.